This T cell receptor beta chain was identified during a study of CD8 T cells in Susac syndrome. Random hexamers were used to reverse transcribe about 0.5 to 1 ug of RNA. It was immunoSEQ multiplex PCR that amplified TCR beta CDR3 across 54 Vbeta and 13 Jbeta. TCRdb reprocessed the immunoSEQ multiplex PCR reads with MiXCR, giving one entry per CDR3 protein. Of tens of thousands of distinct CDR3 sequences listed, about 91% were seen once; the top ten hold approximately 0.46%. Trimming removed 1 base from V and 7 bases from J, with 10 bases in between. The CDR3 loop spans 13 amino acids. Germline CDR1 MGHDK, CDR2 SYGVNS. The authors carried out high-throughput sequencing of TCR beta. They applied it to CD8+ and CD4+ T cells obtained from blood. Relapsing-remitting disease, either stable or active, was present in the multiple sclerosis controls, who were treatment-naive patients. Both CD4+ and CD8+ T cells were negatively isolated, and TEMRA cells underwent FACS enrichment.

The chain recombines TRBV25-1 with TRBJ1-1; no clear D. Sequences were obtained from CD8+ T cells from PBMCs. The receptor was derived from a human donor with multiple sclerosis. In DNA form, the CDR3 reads TGTGCCAGCAGTGAATGGGAGGGCGGTGAAGCTTTCTTT. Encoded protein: CASSEWEGGEAFF.